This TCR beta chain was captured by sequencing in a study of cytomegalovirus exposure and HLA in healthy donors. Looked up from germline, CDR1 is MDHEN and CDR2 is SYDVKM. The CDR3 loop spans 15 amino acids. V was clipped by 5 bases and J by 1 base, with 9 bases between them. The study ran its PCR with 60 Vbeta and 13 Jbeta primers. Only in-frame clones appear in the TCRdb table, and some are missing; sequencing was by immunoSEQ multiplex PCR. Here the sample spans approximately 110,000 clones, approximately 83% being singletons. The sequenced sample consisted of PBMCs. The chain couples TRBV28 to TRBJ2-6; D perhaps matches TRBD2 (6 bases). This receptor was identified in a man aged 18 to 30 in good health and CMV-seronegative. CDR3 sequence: CASSLGGSGANVLTF. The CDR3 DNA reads TGTGCCAGCAGTCTCGGAGGGTCTGGGGCCAACGTCCTGACTTTC.